The entry below gives a single T cell receptor beta chain sequence along with its context. In germline, CDR1 is SGHRS, CDR2 YFSETQ. V lost 4 bases, J lost 6 bases, and 16 bases lay in between. The CDR3 covers 15 residues. The assay was immunoSEQ multiplex PCR, and TCRdb's table has in-frame clones only and misses some. The table has 110,000 to 150,000 clones, 84% seen once. This record belongs to a study of blood T cell repertoires in COVID-19. The TCR comes from a human donor in a cohort sampled during active COVID-19. The chain carries TRBV5-1 and TRBJ2-2; perhaps TRBD1 as D (6 bases). Sequenced: peripheral blood. CDR3 in DNA: TGCGCCAGCAGCCTATTTCTACAGGGATCCGGGGAGCTGTTTTTT. Translated: CASSLFLQGSGELFF.